Only a few counts were recorded for the clone carrying this TCR beta chain. Antigen specificity is unknown. This entry belongs to a study of blood T cells in healthy people across ages. Regarding the study as a whole: What prevented conclusive comparison of naive and antigen-experienced cells was that PBMCs were unsorted. With naive T cell percentage, TCR beta diversity showed a strong correlation.

For the second PCR, which ran for about 6 to 11 cycles, a sample-barcoded 5' primer and a J-beta primer mix were used. TCRdb passed the 5' RACE reads through MiXCR, listing each CDR3 protein once. The table records hundreds of thousands of distinct CDR3 sequences, roughly 48% of them present only once. Donation came from healthy Caucasian individuals in Russia who were aged roughly 6 to 95. With each sample, at least 5 micrograms of total RNA were extracted. The V end was cut by 2 bases, the J end by 2 bases, with 10 bases between. This CDR3 region has 14 residues. CDR1 SGHRS and CDR2 YFSETQ come from the germline V gene.

The sample was blood. The chain combines TRBV5-1 with TRBJ2-5, with D perhaps matching TRBD1 (5 bases). The receptor's source is a man older than 75 in good health. CDR3 coding DNA: TGCGCCAGCAGCTTCAGGGAAGTACAAGAGACCCAGTACTTC. Translating gives CASSFREVQETQYF.